The 25 T cell receptor beta chains below come from one sample, sequenced in a study of T cell responses to AZD1222 COVID-19 vaccine. The repertoire was sequenced with immunoSEQ multiplex PCR; TCRdb's copy has only in-frame clones and lacks some. This sample has 250,000 to 300,000 clones, with approximately 94% found just once. The input for sequencing was peripheral blood, taken 28 days after the second AZD1222 dose. The receptor set was obtained from an adult who received the AZD1222 COVID-19 vaccine.

Written as DNA, the CDR3 is TGCGCCAGCAGCTTGGGTGGGGAGAATCAGCCCCAGCATTTT. This codes for CASSLGGENQPQHF. The chain recombines TRBV5-1 with TRBJ1-5; D not certain. V dropped 0 bases and J dropped 4 bases, with 8 bases sitting between them. From germline, CDR1 is SGHRS and CDR2 YFSETQ. This CDR3 is 14 amino acids long.

The chain links TRBV2 to TRBJ2-1; the D gene is possibly TRBD1 (5 bases). The CDR3 has 14 residues. The germline V and J ends were trimmed by 6 bases and 1 base, with 10 bases remaining between them. Germline CDR1 and CDR2: SNHLY and FYNNEI. CDR3 DNA sequence: TGTGCCAGCAGGGTCAGGGCGTCCTACAATGAGCAGTTCTTC. Protein product: CASRVRASYNEQFF.

The chain carries TRBV5-1 and TRBJ1-3; no definite D call. The ends were cut back, 1 base at V and 2 bases at J, with 7 bases in the middle. The CDR3 is made up of 14 amino acids. Looked up from germline, CDR1 is SGHRS and CDR2 is YFSETQ. The DNA for the CDR3 is TGCGCCAGCAGCTTGTTAAGTGCTGGAAACACCATATATTTT. Protein product: CASSLLSAGNTIYF.

V usage is TRBV9 and J usage is TRBJ2-2, with D unclear. V gave up 3 bases and J gave up 6 bases, with 6 bases separating them. The V gene's germline CDR1 is SGDLS and CDR2 YYNGEE. The CDR3 has 12 amino acids. The CDR3 DNA sequence: TGTGCCAGCAGCGGGTTTCCCGGGGAGCTGTTTTTT. It codes for CASSGFPGELFF.

The chain couples TRBV3-1 (or the pseudogene TRBV3-2) to TRBJ1-4; TRBD1 might be the D (5 bases). The CDR3 spans 16 residues. Germline CDR1 and CDR2: LGHDT and YNNKEL (reference sequence). The V end lost 4 bases, the J end lost 4 bases, and 16 bases lay between the germline ends. The CDR3 DNA is TGTGCCAGCAGCCCATTAGGGGAGGGCCTTAATGAAAAACTGTTTTTT. Translation: CASSPLGEGLNEKLFF.

The chain combines TRBV6-5 with TRBJ2-7, with no clear D. The V and J ends lost 7 bases and 3 bases respectively, with 7 bases between them. Germline V lookup: CDR1 MNHEY, CDR2 SVGAGI. This CDR3 has 11 residues. DNA of the CDR3: TGTGCCAGCATTGCGAACTACGAGCAGTACTTC. It codes for CASIANYEQYF.

The chain couples TRBV5-1 to TRBJ1-1; 7 nucleotides match TRBD1. After removal of 0 bases from V and 5 bases from J, the junction contained 7 bases not matched to a gene. This CDR3 is built from 15 residues. Per germline, CDR1 SGHRS and CDR2 YFSETQ. As DNA, the CDR3 is TGCGCCAGCAGCTTGGCCGGGACAGTTGGAACTGAAGCTTTCTTT. Its protein product is CASSLAGTVGTEAFF.

This sequence joins TRBV5-1 and TRBJ1-2, with 10 bases fitting TRBD1. The germline V gene encodes CDR1 SGHRS and CDR2 YFSETQ. This CDR3 comprises 14 residues. V was pared by 4 bases and J by 8 bases, with 8 bases of the junction left unmatched. The CDR3 coding sequence is TGCGCCAGCAGCCCGACAGGGGGCGAGCGGGGCTACACCTTC. Encoded protein: CASSPTGGERGYTF.

This clone has just a few counts. This chain links TRBV9 with TRBJ1-3; D ambiguous. The CDR3 has 15 residues. Germline values: CDR1 SGDLS, CDR2 YYNGEE. V lost 1 base, J lost 4 bases, and 12 bases lay in between. CDR3: CASSVSTQPGNTIYF. For the CDR3, the DNA is TGTGCCAGCAGCGTAAGCACTCAGCCGGGAAACACCATATATTTT.

The chain has TRBV3-1 (or the pseudogene TRBV3-2) and TRBJ1-1, with D possibly being TRBD1 (6 bases). The length of the CDR3 is 14 residues. From germline, CDR1 is LGHDT and CDR2 YNNKEL (reference sequence). V gave up 1 base and J gave up 10 bases, with 16 bases separating them. The CDR3 DNA reads as TGTGCCAGCAGCCAAGGGTCGGGGGGCGGAGGAGCTTTCTTT. Its translation: CASSQGSGGGGAFF.

V usage is TRBV23-1 and J usage is TRBJ2-7; D is perhaps TRBD2 (5 bases). TRBV23-1 is designated an ORF whose function remains uncertain. There are 12 residues in the CDR3. Trimming left V 3 bases short and J 5 bases short, with 8 bases between. The CDR3 here is CASSHMEDEQYF. Here the CDR3 DNA reads TGCGCCAGCAGTCACATGGAGGACGAGCAGTACTTC.

The rearrangement uses TRBV9 and TRBJ2-7; 8 bases are shared with TRBD1. Germline values: CDR1 SGDLS, CDR2 YYNGEE. This CDR3 contains 12 residues. V was pared by 3 bases and J by 7 bases, with 3 bases of the junction left unmatched. The CDR3 is CASSGDRGEQYF. The CDR3 coding sequence is TGTGCCAGCAGCGGCGACAGGGGTGAGCAGTACTTC.

The chain employs TRBV28 and TRBJ1-4; D not resolved. Germline V gene sequence: CDR1 MDHEN, CDR2 SYDVKM. Trimming stripped 6 bases from V and 7 bases from J, with 12 bases between. The CDR3 has 13 amino acids. This CDR3 is CASRLGGSEKLFF. The CDR3 bases are TGTGCCAGCAGGCTGGGCGGGAGTGAAAAACTGTTTTTT.

This clone was detected once. The rearrangement joins TRBV24-1 to TRBJ2-3, with D possibly TRBD2 on 5 matching bases. V dropped 2 bases and J dropped 4 bases, with 18 bases sitting between them. CDR3 length: 17 residues. In germline, CDR1 is KGHDR, CDR2 SFDVKD. The DNA of the CDR3 is TGTGCCACCAGTGATTGGGGTACTGGACTCATTGCAGATACGCAGTATTTT. It translates to CATSDWGTGLIADTQYF.

The V and J genes are TRBV18 and TRBJ2-7; D might be TRBD1 (6 bases). CDR1 and CDR2 (germline): KGHSH, LQKENI. Trimming left V 3 bases short and J 7 bases short, with 16 bases between. This CDR3 comprises 14 residues. CDR3 nucleotides: TGTGCCAGCTCACCTGAGACAGGTGGTTTGGAGCAGTACTTC. This gives the protein CASSPETGGLEQYF.

The chain recombines TRBV5-1 with TRBJ1-1; 7 positions agree with TRBD1. V lost 4 bases, J lost 6 bases, and 6 bases stayed unmatched. The CDR3 extends over 13 amino acids. Germline CDR1 SGHRS, CDR2 YFSETQ. The CDR3 nucleotides are TGCGCCAGCAGCGCGGGACAGTCCCCTGAAGCTTTCTTT. Encoded protein: CASSAGQSPEAFF. The full variable domain, completed using reference TRBV5-1 and TRBJ1-1, is KAGVTQTPRYLIKTRGQQVTLSCSPISGHRSVSWYQQTPGQGLQFLFEYFSETQRNKGNFPGRFSGRQFSNSRSEMNVSTLELGDSALYLCASSAGQSPEAFFGQGTRLTVV.

This clone came up once. The V and J genes are TRBV7-8 and TRBJ1-5; 9 bases map to TRBD1. The germline V gene encodes CDR1 SGHVS and CDR2 FQNEAQ. This CDR3 region has 15 residues. J gave up 7 bases and V 0 bases, and 4 bases lay outside the gene matches. The DNA for the CDR3 is TGTGCCAGCAGCTTAGCCGGGACAGGGTGGCAGCCCCAGCATTTT. Protein sequence: CASSLAGTGWQPQHF.

With regard to this clone: Other DNA sequences in the same sample also yield this CDR3. This chain uses TRBV12-3 or TRBV12-4 with TRBJ1-2; D gene ambiguous. The CDR3 runs to 13 residues. Trimming removed 1 base at V and 4 bases at J, with 7 bases between. CDR3 nucleotide sequence: TGTGCCAGCAGTTTAGACTCCTTCTATGGCTACACCTTC. Translating it yields CASSLDSFYGYTF.

The CDR3 nucleotides read TGTGCCAGCAGCCAAGAAGGAGGCGATGAGCAGTTCTTC. Translating it yields CASSQEGGDEQFF. The chain uses TRBV3-1 (or the pseudogene TRBV3-2) and TRBJ2-1; TRBD2 is a possible D gene (5 bases). Trimming took 0 bases from V and 8 from J, leaving 8 bases between them. The CDR3 contains 13 residues. Germline CDR1 is LGHDT and CDR2 is YNNKEL (reference sequence).

The chain employs TRBV7-2 and TRBJ2-7; a possible D gene is TRBD2 (6 bases). Germline CDR1 is SGHTA and CDR2 is FQGNSA. CDR3 length: 15 amino acids. Trimming took 5 bases from V and 2 from J, leaving 16 bases between them. CDR3 protein: CASSGGLSDAYEQYF. The CDR3 coding sequence is TGTGCCAGCAGCGGAGGGCTTTCCGACGCCTACGAGCAGTACTTC.

This clone turned up a few times. This CDR3 is CASSGSWGGLRSRELFF. CDR3 coding DNA: TGTGCCAGCAGTGGGTCCTGGGGAGGGCTCCGGTCCCGGGAGCTGTTTTTT. The V and J genes are TRBV6-1 and TRBJ2-2, with TRBD2 identical over 7 bases. V dropped 4 bases and J dropped 9; count of bases not matched to a gene: 17. Germline CDR1 is MNHNS and CDR2 is SASEGT. CDR3 size: 17 residues.

This clone turned up a few times. The chain joins TRBV2 to TRBJ1-5; TRBD1 might be the D (6 bases). The CDR3 is 15 amino acids. CDR1 is SNHLY and CDR2 is FYNNEI in the germline V gene. V lost 3 bases, J lost 7 bases, and 16 bases lay in between. The DNA of the CDR3 is TGTGCCAGCAGTGAGGGTGGCAGGGGTGGGCAGCCCCAGCATTTT. Amino acid sequence: CASSEGGRGGQPQHF.

This clone has only a few counts. V usage is TRBV20-1 and J usage is TRBJ1-2; D uncertain. The CDR3 length is 9 residues. Germline CDR1 DFQATT, CDR2 SNEGSKA (reference sequence). The V end was cut by 7 bases, the J end by 6 bases, with 6 bases between. The CDR3 loop is CSGQDGYTF. DNA of the CDR3: TGCAGTGGGCAGGATGGCTACACCTTC.

V is TRBV7-3 and J is TRBJ2-2, with 9 bases identical to TRBD2. V lost 2 bases and J lost 4; bases outside the gene matches: 5. From germline, CDR1 is SGHTA and CDR2 FQGTGA. This CDR3 contains 16 residues. This CDR3 is CASSLLAGVSTGELFF. DNA for the CDR3: TGTGCCAGCAGCTTATTAGCGGGAGTGAGCACCGGGGAGCTGTTTTTT.

V usage is TRBV27 and J usage is TRBJ2-3; 7 bases line up with TRBD2. J was trimmed by 4 bases and V by 2 bases; bases with no gene match: 9. The germline CDR1 and CDR2 sequences are MNHEY and SMNVEV (reference sequence). The CDR3 has 16 residues. DNA for the CDR3: TGTGCCAGCAGTTTAGGTGCCGGGGCGGGGGCAGATACGCAGTATTTT. Amino acids: CASSLGAGAGADTQYF.